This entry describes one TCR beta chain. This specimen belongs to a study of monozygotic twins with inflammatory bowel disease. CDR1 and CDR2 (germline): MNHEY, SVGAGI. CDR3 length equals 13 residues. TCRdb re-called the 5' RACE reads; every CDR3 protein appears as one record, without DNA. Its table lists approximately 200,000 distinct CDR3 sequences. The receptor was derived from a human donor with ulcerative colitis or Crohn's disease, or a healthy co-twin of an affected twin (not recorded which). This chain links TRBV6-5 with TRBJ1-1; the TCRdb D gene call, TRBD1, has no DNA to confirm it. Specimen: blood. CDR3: CATRGATRDEAFF.